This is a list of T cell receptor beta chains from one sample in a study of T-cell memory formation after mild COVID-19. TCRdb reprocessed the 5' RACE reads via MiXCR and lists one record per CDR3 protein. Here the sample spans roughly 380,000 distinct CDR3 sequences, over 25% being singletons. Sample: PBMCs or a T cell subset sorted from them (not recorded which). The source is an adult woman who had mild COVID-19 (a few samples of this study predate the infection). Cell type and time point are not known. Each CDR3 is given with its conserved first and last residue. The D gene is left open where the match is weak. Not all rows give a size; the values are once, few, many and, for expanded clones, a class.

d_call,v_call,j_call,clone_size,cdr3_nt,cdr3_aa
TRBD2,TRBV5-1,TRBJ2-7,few,TGCGCCAGCAGCCCTAGCGGGGGAAAATACGAGCAGTACTTC,CASSPSGGKYEQYF
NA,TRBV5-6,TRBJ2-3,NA,TGTGCCAGCAGCTTGGCCTGGGGGCAGCCAGATACGCAGTATTTT,CASSLAWGQPDTQYF
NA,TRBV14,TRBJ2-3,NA,TGTGCCAGCAGCCGACAGCTTGGTGGCACAGATACGCAGTATTTT,CASSRQLGGTDTQYF
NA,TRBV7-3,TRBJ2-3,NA,TGTGCCAGCAGCGCCTCCCTCGGCACAGATACGCAGTATTTT,CASSASLGTDTQYF
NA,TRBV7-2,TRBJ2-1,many,TGTGCCAGCAGCGACGAACCGGGTAGAAATGAGCAGTTCTTC,CASSDEPGRNEQFF
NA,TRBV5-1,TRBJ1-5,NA,TGCGCCAGCAGCTTAGTGGGGGATCCATATCAGCCCCAGCATTTT,CASSLVGDPYQPQHF
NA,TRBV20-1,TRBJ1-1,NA,TGCAGTGCTAGAGGGGAGATAGGGGCCGCTGGGACTGAAGCTTTCTTT,CSARGEIGAAGTEAFF
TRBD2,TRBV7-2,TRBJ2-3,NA,TGTGCCAGCAGCTCCTCCGGGACTAGCGGCACAGATACGCAGTATTTT,CASSSSGTSGTDTQYF
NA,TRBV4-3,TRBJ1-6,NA,TGCGCCAGCAGCCAAGATCTAGAGCCGGGGGCCCTCCACTTT,CASSQDLEPGALHF
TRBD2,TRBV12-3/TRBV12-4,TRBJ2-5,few,TGTGCCAGCAGCTGGGGACTAGCTCCAGAGACCCAGTACTTC,CASSWGLAPETQYF
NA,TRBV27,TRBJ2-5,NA,TGTGCCAGCAGTTGGGCAGGTGGGGGAAACCAAGAGACCCAGTACTTC,CASSWAGGGNQETQYF
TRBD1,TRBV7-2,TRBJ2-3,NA,TGTGCCAGCAGCATAACAGGGGGAGGAGATACGCAGTATTTT,CASSITGGGDTQYF
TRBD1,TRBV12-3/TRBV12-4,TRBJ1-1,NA,TGTGCCAGCAGTTCGGGGACAGGTCGAAGGACTGAAGCTTTCTTT,CASSSGTGRRTEAFF
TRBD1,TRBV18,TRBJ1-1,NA,TGTGCCAGCTCAGTCCGGGACAGGGATAGTCTGAACACTGAAGCTTTCTTT,CASSVRDRDSLNTEAFF
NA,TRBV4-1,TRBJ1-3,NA,TGCGCCAGCAGCCAAGGCCCGGGTGGAAACACCATATATTTT,CASSQGPGGNTIYF
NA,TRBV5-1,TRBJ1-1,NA,TGCGCCAGCAGCTCAATTCCGGGACACAACACTGAAGCTTTCTTT,CASSSIPGHNTEAFF
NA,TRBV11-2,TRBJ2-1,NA,TGTGCCAGCAGCTTCTCCCCAACCAGGGAGCAGTTCTTC,CASSFSPTREQFF
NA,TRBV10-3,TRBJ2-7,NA,TGTGCCATCAGTGAGACGGTGGGATCCTACGAGCAGTACTTC,CAISETVGSYEQYF
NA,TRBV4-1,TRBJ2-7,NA,TGCGCCAGCAGCCAAACCCCCGGCGCGGGCCCTTCCCCCGAGCAGTACTTC,CASSQTPGAGPSPEQYF
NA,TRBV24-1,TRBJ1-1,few,TGTGCCACCAGAAAGCACCCCGGGAGGTTGAACACTGAAGCTTTCTTT,CATRKHPGRLNTEAFF
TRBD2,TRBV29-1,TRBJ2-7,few,TGCAGCGTTGTGGCTAGCGGGAGGGCCCTCTACGAGCAGTACTTC,CSVVASGRALYEQYF
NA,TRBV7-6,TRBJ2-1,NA,TGTGCCAGCAGCTTTTCTAGCGCAAAAAACAATGAGCAGTTCTTC,CASSFSSAKNNEQFF
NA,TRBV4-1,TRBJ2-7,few,TGCGCCAGCAGCCAAGACCCCGACCCTAGATCCTACGAGCAGTACTTC,CASSQDPDPRSYEQYF
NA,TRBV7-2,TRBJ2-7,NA,TGTGCCAGCAGCTTATCACGGGGAGTAAACTACGAGCAGTACTTC,CASSLSRGVNYEQYF
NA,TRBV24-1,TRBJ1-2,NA,TGTGCCACCGAAGACAACAGGAGCTATGGCTACACCTTC,CATEDNRSYGYTF
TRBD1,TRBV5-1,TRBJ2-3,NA,TGCGCCAGCAGCTCCCTAAAGACAGGGGATGGGACAGATACGCAGTATTTT,CASSSLKTGDGTDTQYF
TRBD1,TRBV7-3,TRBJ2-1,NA,TGTGCCAGCAGCCCGACAGGGCACGGGGAGCAGTTCTTC,CASSPTGHGEQFF
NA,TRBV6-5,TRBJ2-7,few,TGTGCCAGCAGTTACCGGTCGGACTCCTACGAGCAGTACTTC,CASSYRSDSYEQYF
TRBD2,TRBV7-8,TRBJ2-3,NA,TGTGCCAGCAGCTTAGGTGGACTAGCGGGGGGGATCACAGATACGCAGTATTTT,CASSLGGLAGGITDTQYF
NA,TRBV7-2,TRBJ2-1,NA,TGTGCCAGCAGTTACTTTCGGGGCTACAATGAGCAGTTCTTC,CASSYFRGYNEQFF
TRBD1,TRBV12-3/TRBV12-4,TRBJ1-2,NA,TGTGCCAGCAGAGGGGGCAGTTTTTCTAACTATGGCTACACCTTC,CASRGGSFSNYGYTF
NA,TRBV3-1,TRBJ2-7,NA,TGTGCCAGCAGCAGGAATACCTACGAGCAGTACTTC,CASSRNTYEQYF
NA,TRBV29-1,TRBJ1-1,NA,TGCAGCGTGATGAAGAACACTGAAGCTTTCTTT,CSVMKNTEAFF